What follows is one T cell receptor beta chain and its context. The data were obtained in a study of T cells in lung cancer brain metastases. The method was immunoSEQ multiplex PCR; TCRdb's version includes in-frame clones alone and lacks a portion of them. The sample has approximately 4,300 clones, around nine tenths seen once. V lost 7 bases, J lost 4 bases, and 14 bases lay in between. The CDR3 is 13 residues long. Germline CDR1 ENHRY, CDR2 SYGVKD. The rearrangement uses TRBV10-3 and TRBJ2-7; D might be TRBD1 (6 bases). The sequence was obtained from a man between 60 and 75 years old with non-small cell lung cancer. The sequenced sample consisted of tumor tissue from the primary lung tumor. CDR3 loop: CAITEGGRYEQYF. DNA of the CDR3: TGTGCCATCACCGAAGGGGGAAGGTACGAGCAGTACTTC.